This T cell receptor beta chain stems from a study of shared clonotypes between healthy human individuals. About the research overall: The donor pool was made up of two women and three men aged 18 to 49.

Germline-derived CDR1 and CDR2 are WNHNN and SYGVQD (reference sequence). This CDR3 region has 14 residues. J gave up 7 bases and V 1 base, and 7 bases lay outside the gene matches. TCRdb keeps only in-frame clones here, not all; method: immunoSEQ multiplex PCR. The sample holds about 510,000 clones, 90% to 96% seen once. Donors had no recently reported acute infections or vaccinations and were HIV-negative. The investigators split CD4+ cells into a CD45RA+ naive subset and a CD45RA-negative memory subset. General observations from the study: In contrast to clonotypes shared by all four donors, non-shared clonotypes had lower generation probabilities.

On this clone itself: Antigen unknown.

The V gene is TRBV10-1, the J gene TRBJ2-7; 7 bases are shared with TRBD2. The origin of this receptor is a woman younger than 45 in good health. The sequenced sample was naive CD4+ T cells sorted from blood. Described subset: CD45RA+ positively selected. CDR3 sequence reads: CASSEFPSGTEQYF. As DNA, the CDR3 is TGCGCCAGCAGTGAGTTTCCTAGCGGAACAGAGCAGTACTTC.